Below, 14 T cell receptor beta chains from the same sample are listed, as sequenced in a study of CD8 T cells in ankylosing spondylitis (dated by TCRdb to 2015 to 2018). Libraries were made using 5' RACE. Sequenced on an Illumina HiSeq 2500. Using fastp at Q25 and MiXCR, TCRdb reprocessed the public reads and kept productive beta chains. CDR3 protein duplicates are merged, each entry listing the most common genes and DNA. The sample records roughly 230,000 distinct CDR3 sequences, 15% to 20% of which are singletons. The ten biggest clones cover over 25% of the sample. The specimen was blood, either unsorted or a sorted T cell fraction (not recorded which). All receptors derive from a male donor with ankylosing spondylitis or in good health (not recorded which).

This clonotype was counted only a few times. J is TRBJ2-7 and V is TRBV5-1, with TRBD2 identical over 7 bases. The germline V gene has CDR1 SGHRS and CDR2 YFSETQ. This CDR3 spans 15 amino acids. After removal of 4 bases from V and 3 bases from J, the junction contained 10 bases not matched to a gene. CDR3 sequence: CASSPTSWRNYEQYF. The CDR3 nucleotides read TGCGCCAGCAGCCCGACTAGCTGGCGGAACTACGAGCAGTACTTC.

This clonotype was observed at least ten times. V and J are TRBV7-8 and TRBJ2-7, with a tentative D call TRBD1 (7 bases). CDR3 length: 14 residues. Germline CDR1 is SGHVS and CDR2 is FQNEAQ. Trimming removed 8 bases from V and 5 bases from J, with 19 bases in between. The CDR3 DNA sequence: TGTGCCAGCTATAGGAGCGGCAGGGGGGACGAGCAGTACTTC. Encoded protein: CASYRSGRGDEQYF.

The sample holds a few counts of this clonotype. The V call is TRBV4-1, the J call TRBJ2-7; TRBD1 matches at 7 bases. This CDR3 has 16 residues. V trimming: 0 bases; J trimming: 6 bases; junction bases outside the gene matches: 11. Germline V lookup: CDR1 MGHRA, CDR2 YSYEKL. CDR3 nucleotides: TGCGCCAGCAGCCAAGAAGGGGGCACTCTAGGGAGCGAGCAGTACTTC. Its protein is CASSQEGGTLGSEQYF.

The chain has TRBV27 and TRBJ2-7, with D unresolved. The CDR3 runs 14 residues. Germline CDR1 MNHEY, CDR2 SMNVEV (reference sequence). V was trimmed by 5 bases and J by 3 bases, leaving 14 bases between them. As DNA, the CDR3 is TGTGCCAGCAGTCCCGGCCCAGTCGTCTACGAGCAGTACTTC. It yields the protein CASSPGPVVYEQYF.

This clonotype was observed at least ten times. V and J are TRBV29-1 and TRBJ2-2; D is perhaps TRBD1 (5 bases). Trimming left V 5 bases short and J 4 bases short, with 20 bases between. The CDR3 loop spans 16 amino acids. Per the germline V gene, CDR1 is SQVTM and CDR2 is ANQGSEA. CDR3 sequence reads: CSVFVGQGLGTGELFF. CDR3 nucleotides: TGCAGCGTTTTTGTCGGCCAGGGCCTGGGCACCGGGGAGCTGTTTTTT.

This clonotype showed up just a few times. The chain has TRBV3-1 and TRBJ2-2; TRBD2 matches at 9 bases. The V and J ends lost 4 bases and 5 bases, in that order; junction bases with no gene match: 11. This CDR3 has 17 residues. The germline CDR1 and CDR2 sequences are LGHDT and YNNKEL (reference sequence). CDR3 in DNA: TGTGCCAGCAGCCCCGATTTGGCGGGAGGGCCGACCGGGGAGCTGTTTTTT. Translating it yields CASSPDLAGGPTGELFF.

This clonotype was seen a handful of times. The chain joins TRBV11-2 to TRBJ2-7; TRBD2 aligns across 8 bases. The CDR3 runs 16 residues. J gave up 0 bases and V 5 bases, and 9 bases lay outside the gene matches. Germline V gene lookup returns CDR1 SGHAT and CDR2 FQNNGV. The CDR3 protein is CASSSRLAGLSYEQYF. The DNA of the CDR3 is TGTGCCAGCAGCAGTCGGCTAGCGGGCCTCTCCTACGAGCAGTACTTC.

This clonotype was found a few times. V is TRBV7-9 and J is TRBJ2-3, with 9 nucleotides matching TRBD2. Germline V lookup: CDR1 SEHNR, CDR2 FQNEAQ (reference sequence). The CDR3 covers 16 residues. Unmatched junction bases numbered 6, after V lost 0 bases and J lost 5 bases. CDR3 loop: CASSLALGGREDTQYF. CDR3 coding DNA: TGTGCCAGCAGCTTAGCGCTAGGCGGGAGGGAAGATACGCAGTATTTT. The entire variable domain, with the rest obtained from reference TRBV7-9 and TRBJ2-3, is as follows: DTGVSQNPRHKITKRGQNVTFRCDPISEHNRLYWYRQTLGQGPEFLTYFQNEAQLEKSRLLSDRFSAERPKGSFSTLEIQRTEQGDSAMYLCASSLALGGREDTQYFGPGTRLTVL.

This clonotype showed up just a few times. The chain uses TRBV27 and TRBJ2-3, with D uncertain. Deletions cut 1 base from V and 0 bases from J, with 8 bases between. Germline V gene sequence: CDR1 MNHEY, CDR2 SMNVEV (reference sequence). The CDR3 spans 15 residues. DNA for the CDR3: TGTGCCAGCAGTTTATGGGTCAGTAGCACAGATACGCAGTATTTT. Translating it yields CASSLWVSSTDTQYF.

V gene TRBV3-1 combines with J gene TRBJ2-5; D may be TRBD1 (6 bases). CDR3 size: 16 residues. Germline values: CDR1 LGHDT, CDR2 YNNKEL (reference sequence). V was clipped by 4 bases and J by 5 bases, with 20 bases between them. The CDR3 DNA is TGTGCCAGCAGCCCGACAGGACAGTCCACATTGGAGACCCAGTACTTC. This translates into CASSPTGQSTLETQYF.

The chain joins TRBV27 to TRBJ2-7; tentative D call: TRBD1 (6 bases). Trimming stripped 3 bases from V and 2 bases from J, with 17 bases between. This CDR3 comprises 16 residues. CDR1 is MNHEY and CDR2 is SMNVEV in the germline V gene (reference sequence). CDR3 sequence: CASSFSPDSPTYEQYF. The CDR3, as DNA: TGTGCCAGCAGTTTTTCTCCGGACAGCCCAACCTACGAGCAGTACTTC.

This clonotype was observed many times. CDR3 nucleotide sequence: TGCAGCGTGCAACCTAGCGGGCGCTACGAGCAGTACTTC. Translating it yields CSVQPSGRYEQYF. This chain connects TRBV29-1 to TRBJ2-7; 8 nucleotides line up with TRBD2. This CDR3 has 13 residues. Germline CDR1 is SQVTM and CDR2 is ANQGSEA. Unmatched junction bases numbered 7, after V lost 6 bases and J lost 3 bases.

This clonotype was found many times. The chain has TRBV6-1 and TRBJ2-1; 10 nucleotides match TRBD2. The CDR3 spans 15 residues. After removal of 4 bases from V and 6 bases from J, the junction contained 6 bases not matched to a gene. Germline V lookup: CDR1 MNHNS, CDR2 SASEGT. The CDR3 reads CASSVAGGAANEQFF. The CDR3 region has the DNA TGTGCCAGCAGTGTAGCGGGAGGCGCGGCCAATGAGCAGTTCTTC.

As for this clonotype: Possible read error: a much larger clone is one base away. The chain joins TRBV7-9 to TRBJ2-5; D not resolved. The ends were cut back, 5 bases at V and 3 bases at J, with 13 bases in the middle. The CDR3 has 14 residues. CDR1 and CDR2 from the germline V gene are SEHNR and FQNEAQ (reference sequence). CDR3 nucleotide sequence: TGTGCCAGCAGCGCCTTCAGAGAAGAAGAGACCCAGTACTTC. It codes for CASSAFREEETQYF.